Listed below are T cell receptor beta chains from one sample, sequenced in a study of CD8 T cells in ankylosing spondylitis. TCRdb analysed the 5' RACE reads with MiXCR anew, one entry per CDR3 protein. The sample gives hundreds of thousands of distinct CDR3 sequences, roughly 8.2% of which show up once; about 5% is in the top ten. Sequenced sample: blood, either unsorted or a sorted T cell fraction (not recorded which). The origin of the receptors is a female donor with ankylosing spondylitis or in good health (not recorded which). The CDR3 runs from the conserved cysteine through the conserved F or W. Fields, in order: J gene, V gene, clone size, D gene, CDR3 protein, CDR3 DNA. The D gene is left open where the match is weak. Not every row has a clone size; where given, it reads once, few, many or a size class.

>TRBJ1-4|TRBV7-8|many|TRBD1
CASSLRDRGEKLFF
TGTGCCAGCAGCTTAAGGGACAGGGGCGAAAAACTGTTTTTT
>TRBJ2-6|TRBV5-1|many|.
CASSLGPSGANVLTF
TGCGCCAGCAGCTTAGGTCCTTCTGGGGCCAACGTCCTGACTTTC
>TRBJ2-1|TRBV20-1|many|TRBD2
CSARGVGRALPYLYNEQFF
TGCAGTGCTAGAGGGGTCGGGAGGGCCCTCCCGTATCTCTACAATGAGCAGTTCTTC
>TRBJ2-7|TRBV5-6|.|TRBD1
CASSPTGQGIYEQYF
TGTGCCAGCAGCCCGACTGGACAGGGGATATACGAGCAGTACTTC
>TRBJ2-3|TRBV3-1|many|TRBD2
CASSQELAGAPDTQYF
TGTGCCAGCAGCCAAGAATTAGCGGGAGCCCCAGATACGCAGTATTTT
>TRBJ2-3|TRBV18|many|TRBD2
CASSPLLAGGTTDTQYF
TGTGCCAGCTCACCACTCCTAGCGGGAGGCACCACAGATACGCAGTATTTT
>TRBJ2-1|TRBV12-3/TRBV12-4|many|TRBD2
CASSLSGRGEQFF
TGTGCCAGCAGTTTAAGCGGGAGAGGTGAGCAGTTCTTC
>TRBJ2-7|TRBV29-1|.|.
CSVVVGPVGANEQYF
TGCAGCGTTGTAGTGGGACCAGTCGGGGCGAACGAGCAGTACTTC
>TRBJ2-7|TRBV2|many|TRBD1
CASSTTGTLYEQYF
TGTGCCAGCAGCACGACAGGGACCCTCTACGAGCAGTACTTC
>TRBJ2-5|TRBV15|many|.
CATSLTSGTQYF
TGTGCCACCAGCCTTACCTCAGGAACCCAGTACTTC
>TRBJ2-1|TRBV20-1|.|.
CSAQGEGYSVSYNEQFF
TGCAGTGCCCAGGGGGAGGGCTACTCAGTCTCCTACAATGAGCAGTTCTTC
>TRBJ2-7|TRBV12-3/TRBV12-4|many|.
CASRGTLSGEQYF
TGTGCCAGCAGGGGGACTCTTTCGGGAGAGCAGTACTTC
>TRBJ2-1|TRBV7-2|.|TRBD2
CASSPGLAVTIF
TGTGCCAGCAGCCCAGGACTAGCGGTGACGATCTTC
>TRBJ2-7|TRBV29-1|.|.
CSVGAASYEQYF
TGCAGCGTTGGCGCAGCCTCTTACGAGCAGTACTTC
>TRBJ2-1|TRBV3-1|many|.
CASSHPKTGPGEQFF
TGTGCCAGCAGCCATCCAAAGACTGGACCGGGTGAGCAGTTCTTC
>TRBJ2-7|TRBV4-3|many|.
CASSQALLYEQYF
TGCGCCAGCAGCCAAGCGCTTCTCTACGAGCAGTACTTC
>TRBJ2-3|TRBV24-1|many|.
CATSDSPVGDTQYF
TGTGCCACCAGTGATTCACCGGTCGGGGATACGCAGTATTTT
>TRBJ2-1|TRBV7-9|many|.
CASSLQGTFYNEQFF
TGTGCCAGCAGCTTACAGGGGACTTTCTACAATGAGCAGTTCTTC
>TRBJ2-7|TRBV5-1|many|TRBD1
CASSLRGYEQYF
TGTGCCAGCAGCCTCAGGGGGTACGAGCAGTACTTC
>TRBJ2-3|TRBV6-1|many|.
CASSALAFDTDTQYF
TGTGCCAGCAGTGCACTAGCTTTTGACACAGATACGCAGTATTTT
>TRBJ2-7|TRBV25-1|many|TRBD1
CASSRDRAVYEQYF
TGTGCCAGCAGCCGGGACAGGGCGGTATACGAGCAGTACTTC
>TRBJ2-1|TRBV20-1|many|.
CSARGDRRHNEQFF
TGCAGTGCTCGGGGGGACAGACGACACAATGAGCAGTTCTTC
>TRBJ2-3|TRBV15|many|.
CATSRDPWAPDTQYF
TGTGCCACCAGCAGAGATCCCTGGGCCCCAGATACGCAGTATTTT
>TRBJ1-2|TRBV30|many|.
CAWRVQDHYGYTF
TGTGCCTGGAGGGTACAGGACCACTATGGCTACACCTTC
>TRBJ2-5|TRBV20-1|many|TRBD2
CSVGTSGGSETQYF
TGCAGTGTCGGGACTAGCGGAGGATCAGAGACCCAGTACTTC
>TRBJ2-1|TRBV9|many|TRBD2
CASSPGTSGNNEQFF
TGTGCCAGCAGCCCAGGGACTAGCGGCAACAATGAGCAGTTCTTC
>TRBJ2-7|TRBV10-3|many|TRBD2
CAIRVAGGSYEQYF
TGTGCCATCAGGGTAGCGGGAGGGTCTTACGAGCAGTACTTC
>TRBJ2-7|TRBV7-2|many|.
CASSLGGPGQEQYF
TGTGCCAGCAGCTTAGGAGGGCCAGGGCAGGAGCAGTACTTC
>TRBJ1-2|TRBV21-1|many|.
CASSESPGLYYGYTF
TGTGCCAGCAGCGAATCCCCAGGATTATACTATGGCTACACCTTC
>TRBJ1-1|TRBV20-1|many|.
CSASDSGGIEAFF
TGCAGTGCCTCGGACAGTGGGGGTATAGAAGCTTTCTTT
>TRBJ1-4|TRBV10-3|many|TRBD1
CAISLQGGTNEKLFF
TGTGCCATCAGCCTACAGGGGGGAACTAATGAAAAACTGTTTTTT
>TRBJ2-1|TRBV4-3|many|.
CASSPTLAYNEQFF
TGCGCCAGCAGCCCGACTCTAGCCTACAATGAGCAGTTCTTC
>TRBJ2-1|TRBV7-2|.|TRBD2
CASSSASGRGNEQFF
TGTGCCAGCAGCTCCGCTAGCGGGAGGGGGAATGAGCAGTTCTTC
>TRBJ2-1|TRBV20-1|many|.
CSARGVGQEQFF
TGCAGTGCTAGGGGGGTGGGTCAGGAGCAGTTCTTC
>TRBJ2-1|TRBV15|many|.
CATSRPSGNEQFF
TGTGCCACCAGCAGACCCTCCGGGAATGAGCAGTTCTTC
>TRBJ2-7|TRBV20-1|many|TRBD2
CSARIGTSASYEQYF
TGCAGTGCTAGAATAGGGACTAGCGCTTCCTACGAGCAGTACTTC
>TRBJ2-5|TRBV6-2/TRBV6-3|many|TRBD2
CASSSLAGDETQYF
TGTGCCAGCAGTTCCCTAGCGGGAGATGAGACCCAGTACTTC
>TRBJ2-5|TRBV7-8|many|.
CASSFPPRDFRQETQYF
TGTGCCAGCAGCTTCCCTCCCCGCGACTTCCGCCAAGAGACCCAGTACTTC
>TRBJ2-7|TRBV29-1|many|TRBD1
CSVGQGNHEQYF
TGCAGCGTGGGACAGGGGAACCACGAGCAGTACTTC
>TRBJ2-7|TRBV6-1|many|.
CASRPGTISYEQYF
TGTGCCAGCAGACCCGGGACAATCTCCTACGAGCAGTACTTC
>TRBJ2-1|TRBV7-9|.|.
CASSLFPTSGERGEQFF
TGTGCCAGCAGCTTATTCCCTACCTCAGGGGAAAGGGGTGAGCAGTTCTTC
>TRBJ1-2|TRBV29-1|many|TRBD1
CSAGTGSMAIYGYTF
TGCAGCGCTGGGACAGGGTCTATGGCTATCTATGGCTACACCTTC
>TRBJ2-5|TRBV7-6|few|.
CASSSSGAETQYF
TGTGCCAGCAGCTCCTCAGGGGCTGAGACCCAGTACTTC
>TRBJ2-5|TRBV5-1|many|.
CASSGNLLQETQYF
TGCGCCAGCAGTGGGAACCTTTTACAAGAGACCCAGTACTTC
>TRBJ2-1|TRBV6-2/TRBV6-3|many|TRBD2
CASSYLAGVYNEQFF
TGTGCCAGCAGTTATTTAGCGGGAGTTTACAATGAGCAGTTCTTC
>TRBJ1-5|TRBV7-2|many|TRBD1
CASSSGGTGGLGQPQHF
TGTGCCAGCAGCTCTGGGGGGACAGGGGGTTTAGGGCAGCCCCAGCATTTT
>TRBJ1-5|TRBV28|many|.
CASSPRGRGNNQPQHF
TGTGCCAGCAGTCCCCGCGGAAGGGGGAACAATCAGCCCCAGCATTTT
>TRBJ1-1|TRBV18|many|.
CASSPNRDTEAFF
TGTGCCAGCTCACCAAACAGGGACACTGAAGCTTTCTTT
>TRBJ2-7|TRBV5-1|many|TRBD2
CASSLGGRGDEQYF
TGCGCCAGCAGCTTGGGCGGGAGAGGGGACGAGCAGTACTTC
>TRBJ2-2|TRBV19|.|.
CASSIHSGLNTGELFF
TGTGCCAGTAGTATTCATTCCGGGTTGAACACCGGGGAGCTGTTTTTT
>TRBJ2-7|TRBV20-1|many|TRBD1
CRGTAWEQYF
TGCAGGGGGACAGCTTGGGAGCAGTACTTC